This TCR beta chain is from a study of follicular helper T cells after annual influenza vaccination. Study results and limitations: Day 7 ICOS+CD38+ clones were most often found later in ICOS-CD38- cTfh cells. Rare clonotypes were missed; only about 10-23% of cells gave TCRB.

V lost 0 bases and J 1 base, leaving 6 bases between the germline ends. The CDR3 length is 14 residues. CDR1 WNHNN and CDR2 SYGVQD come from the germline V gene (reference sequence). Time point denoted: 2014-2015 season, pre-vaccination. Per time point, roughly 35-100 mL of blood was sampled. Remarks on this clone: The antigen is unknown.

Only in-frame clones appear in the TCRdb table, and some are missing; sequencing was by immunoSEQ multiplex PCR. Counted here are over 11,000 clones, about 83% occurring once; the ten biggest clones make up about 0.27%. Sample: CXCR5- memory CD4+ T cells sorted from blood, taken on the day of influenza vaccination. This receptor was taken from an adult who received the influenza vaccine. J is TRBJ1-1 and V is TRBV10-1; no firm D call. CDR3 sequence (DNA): TGCGCCAGCAGTGAGTCCCGTACGAACACTGAAGCTTTCTTT. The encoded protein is CASSESRTNTEAFF.